This record concerns one T cell receptor (beta chain) sequence. The protocol was immunoSEQ multiplex PCR, while the TCRdb copy is restricted to in-frame clones and leaves out a portion. The sample contains approximately 68,000 clones, around nine tenths of which appear only once. CDR1 is LNHDA and CDR2 is SQIVND in the germline V gene (reference sequence). The CDR3 consists of 14 residues. V was clipped by 2 bases and J by 1 base, with 8 bases between them. The sample originates from a study of T cell responses to AZD1222 COVID-19 vaccine. Sequenced material: peripheral blood, taken 28 days after the second dose of the MenACWY control vaccine. The rearrangement uses TRBV19 and TRBJ1-1; tentative D call: TRBD1 (5 bases). This receptor was taken from an adult who received the MenACWY meningococcal vaccine as a control. Here the CDR3 DNA reads TGTGCCAGTAGTATAAGGGGCCGGAACACTGAAGCTTTCTTT. Its translation: CASSIRGRNTEAFF.